These T cell receptor beta chains were read from a single sample in a study of CD8+ T cells in alopecia areata. Clones were sequenced by immunoSEQ multiplex PCR, and TCRdb holds only the in-frame ones, with some missing. Altogether about 190,000 clones are present, roughly three fifths being singletons, with the ten largest covering less than 0.8%. The source material was CD4+ T cells sorted from blood, sampled at week 4, from a patient treated with tofacitinib. These TCRs come from a human donor with alopecia areata. The CDR3 runs from the conserved cysteine through the conserved F or W. D genes are given only for firm matches.

j_call,d_call,v_call,cdr3_aa
TRBJ2-5,.,TRBV29-1,CSVEYGTQETQYF
TRBJ2-7,TRBD2,TRBV27,CASSPGVAGGPGSYEQYF
TRBJ1-2,.,TRBV29-1,CSPSGIYGYTF
.,.,TRBV6-1,CASSEGTYPNEQYF
TRBJ1-2,TRBD1,TRBV29-1,CSALGTGFLRYTF
TRBJ2-1,TRBD2,TRBV30,CAWRLAGVEVQFF
TRBJ1-5,TRBD1,TRBV30,CAWNAGGPNQPQHF
TRBJ1-2,.,TRBV5-6,CASSLSGILYGYTF
TRBJ2-1,TRBD1,TRBV19,CASSTGTGVFDEQFF
TRBJ2-3,.,TRBV11-2,CASSFTPDTQYF
.,TRBD1,TRBV25-1,CASSVGTGHSYEQYF
TRBJ1-5,TRBD1,TRBV6-1,CASSPKTGRDQPQHF
TRBJ2-5,.,TRBV7-2,CASSFGTGWETQYF
TRBJ1-2,.,TRBV7-2,CASSPGVLRYGYTF
TRBJ1-3,.,TRBV30,CAWSRAGMTDGNTIYF
TRBJ2-2,.,TRBV5-1,CATALVAGPGELFF
TRBJ2-1,.,TRBV7-2,CASRRMGLNEQFF
TRBJ1-1,.,TRBV4-1,CASSQGDLRTEAFF
TRBJ2-1,.,TRBV19,CASSRQAYNEQFF
TRBJ2-5,.,TRBV29-1,CSVTPGAKETQYF
TRBJ1-2,.,TRBV6-6,CASRWDNYGYTF
TRBJ2-2,.,TRBV7-9,CASSLGVDTGELFF
TRBJ1-3,.,TRBV4-1,CASSQAPQGYSGNTIYF
TRBJ2-5,.,TRBV14,CASSPYPQSGETQYF
TRBJ2-4,.,TRBV2,CASSDARGTLTQYF
TRBJ2-7,TRBD2,TRBV25-1,CASRAGGSSYEQYF
TRBJ1-2,.,TRBV29-1,CSVEDGYTF
TRBJ2-7,TRBD1,TRBV6-5,CASSKGDRVKEQYF
TRBJ2-5,.,TRBV29-1,CSVEDLAGGETQYF
TRBJ2-6,.,TRBV5-1,CASSLKTSGANVLTF
TRBJ2-5,.,TRBV20-1,CSANGGETQYF
TRBJ2-5,.,TRBV30,CAWSSYTGRETQYF
TRBJ2-2,.,TRBV29-1,CSVVGSRNTGELFF
TRBJ2-1,TRBD2,TRBV5-1,CASSGRAGARPNEQFF
TRBJ2-5,TRBD2,TRBV11-2,CASSPHGGEETQYF
TRBJ2-1,.,TRBV29-1,CSVEIGNEQFF
TRBJ1-1,.,TRBV6-5,CASTGAVNTEAFF
TRBJ2-3,TRBD2,TRBV7-8,CASSLSSGLTEDTQYF
TRBJ2-5,TRBD2,TRBV2,CASSRLAVPIETQYF
TRBJ2-1,TRBD2,TRBV2,CASTRAGGEQFF
TRBJ2-3,.,TRBV7-9,CASSLSSTDTQYF
TRBJ2-1,.,TRBV2,CASSDQGAQSKQFF
TRBJ1-3,.,TRBV15,CATTADSGNTIYF
TRBJ2-1,TRBD2,TRBV7-2,CASSQAPLAGGPLFF
TRBJ2-1,.,TRBV2,CASSQDSTREFF